This paragraph covers one T cell receptor (beta chain) sequence. The record originates from a study of blood T cells in healthy people across ages. At the level of the study: About one barcoded TCR beta cDNA was captured per two T cells.

Trimming pared 3 bases from V and 5 bases from J, leaving 13 bases between. From germline, CDR1 is SGHVT and CDR2 SQSDAQ. The CDR3 totals 14 residues. PCR was performed a second time for roughly 7 to 12 cycles using a sample-barcoded 5' primer and a J-beta primer mix. Each of the samples gave a minimum of 3 million paired-end reads that contained CDR3. One entry per CDR3 protein, called by TCRdb with MiXCR from the 5' RACE reads. Among fewer than 650,000 distinct CDR3 sequences, approximately 26% were seen once, and the ten largest hold approximately 3.5%. The same sample was also used in a study of T cells of mothers and their children. In that study: All extracted RNA went into cDNA synthesis, approximately 1.4 ug per 15 ul. For unrelated pairs as for related ones, thymic selection shapes TCR recombination output similarly.

Sequences were obtained from blood. The clonotype comes from a boy younger than 10 in good health. This rearrangement joins TRBV7-4 to TRBJ2-5, with D perhaps assigned TRBD1 or TRBD2 (5 bases each). CDR3 bases: TGTGCCAGCAGCTTTTTTGGGGGATTGGAGACCCAGTACTTC. Translating gives CASSFFGGLETQYF.